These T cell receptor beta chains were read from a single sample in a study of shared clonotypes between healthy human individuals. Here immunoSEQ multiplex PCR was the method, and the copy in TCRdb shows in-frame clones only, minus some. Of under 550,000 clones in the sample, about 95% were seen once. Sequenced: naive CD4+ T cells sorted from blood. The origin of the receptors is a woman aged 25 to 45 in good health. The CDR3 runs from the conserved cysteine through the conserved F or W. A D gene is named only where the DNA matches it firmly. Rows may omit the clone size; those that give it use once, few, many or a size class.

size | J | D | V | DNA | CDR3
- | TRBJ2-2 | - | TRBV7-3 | TGTGCCAGCAGTTTTAAAGGGACCGGGGAGCTGTTTTTT | CASSFKGTGELFF
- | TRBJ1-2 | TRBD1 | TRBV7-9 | TGTGCCAGCAGCCTAGCGGACAGGAACTATGGCTACACCTTC | CASSLADRNYGYTF
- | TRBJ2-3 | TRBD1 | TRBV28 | TGTGCCAGCAGTTCAGGACAGGATCACACAGATACGCAGTATTTT | CASSSGQDHTDTQYF
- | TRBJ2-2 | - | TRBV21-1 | TGTGCCAGCATCTCTGTAGCGGGAGCCAACACCGGGGAGCTGTTTTTT | CASISVAGANTGELFF
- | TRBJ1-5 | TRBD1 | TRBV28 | TGTGCCAGCAGCCCCGGGACAGGGCCGATTCAGCCCCAGCATTTT | CASSPGTGPIQPQHF
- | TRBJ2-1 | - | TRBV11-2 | TGTGCCAGCAGACAAACTAACGAGGGTGAGCAGTTCTTC | CASRQTNEGEQFF
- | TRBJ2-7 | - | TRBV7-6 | TGTGCCAGCAGCTTAGCCGCAGGTCCCTCCTACGAGCAGTACTTC | CASSLAAGPSYEQYF
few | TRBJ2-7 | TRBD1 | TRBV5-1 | TGCGCCAGCAGTAGGACAGGGGTTCTCGCGGAGCAGTACTTC | CASSRTGVLAEQYF
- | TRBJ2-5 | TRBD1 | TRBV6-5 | TGTGCCAGCAGACACCCCGGGACAGGCCAAGAGACCCAGTACTTC | CASRHPGTGQETQYF
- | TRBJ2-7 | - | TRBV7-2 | TGTGCCAGCAGCTTAGTTTGGCTCGCACCGGGCGAGCAGTACTTC | CASSLVWLAPGEQYF
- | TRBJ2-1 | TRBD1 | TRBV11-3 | TGTGCCAGCAGCACGGGACAGAACAATGAGCAGTTCTTC | CASSTGQNNEQFF
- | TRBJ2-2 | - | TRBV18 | TGTGCCAGCTCCGAGACGGGGCGGGAGCTGTTTTTT | CASSETGRELFF
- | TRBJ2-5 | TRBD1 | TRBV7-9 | TGTGCCAGCAGCCTCGGGACAGCAAATAAAGAGACCCAGTACTTC | CASSLGTANKETQYF
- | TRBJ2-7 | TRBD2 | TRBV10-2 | TGCGCCAGCGGGCTAGCGGGAGGGCATGAGCAGTACTTC | CASGLAGGHEQYF
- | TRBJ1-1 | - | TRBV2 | TGTGCCAGCAGTTCGCAGGGCCTGGTGGATGAAGCTTTCTTT | CASSSQGLVDEAFF
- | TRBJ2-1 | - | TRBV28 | TGTGCCAGCAGTCCCCGGCCTGACTCCTACAATGAGCAGTTCTTC | CASSPRPDSYNEQFF
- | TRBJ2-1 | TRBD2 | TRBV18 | TGTGCCAGCTCACCGGGGGGGAGCTCCTACAATGAGCAGTTCTTC | CASSPGGSSYNEQFF
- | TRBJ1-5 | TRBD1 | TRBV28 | TGTGCCAGCGGGACAGGGGTTAACCAGCCCCAGCATTTT | CASGTGVNQPQHF
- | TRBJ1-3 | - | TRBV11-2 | TGTGCCAGCAGCAAACAGGCTGGAAACACCATATATTTT | CASSKQAGNTIYF
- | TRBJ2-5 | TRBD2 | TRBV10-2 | TGCGCCAGCAACCCGACTAGCGGGAGAGCCGAGCAGCACTTC | CASNPTSGRAEQHF
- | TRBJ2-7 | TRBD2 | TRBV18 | TGTGCCAGCTCACCACTGAGGGGGGCTAGCGGGGAACCTACGAGCGGGACAGCTTCCCTGTATAAGTACTTC | CASSPLRGASGEPTSGTASLYKYF
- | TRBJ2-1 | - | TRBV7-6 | TGTGCCAGCAGCCGCTTACTAGGTTCCTACAATGAGCAGTTCTTC | CASSRLLGSYNEQFF
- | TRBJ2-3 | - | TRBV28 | TGTGCCAGCATCTCGGATTGGGTGAACACAGATACGCAGTATTTT | CASISDWVNTDTQYF
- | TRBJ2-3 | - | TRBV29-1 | TGCAGCGTTCACCTGGGGGGGCGGAGAGGCACAGATACGCAGTATTTT | CSVHLGGRRGTDTQYF
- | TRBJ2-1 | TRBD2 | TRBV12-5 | TGTGCTAGTGGTTTGGTACAAAAAGGTAGCGGGACTTTGCGTCCCTCCTACAATGAGCAGTTCTTC | CASGLVQKGSGTLRPSYNEQFF
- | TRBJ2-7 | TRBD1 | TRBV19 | TGTGCCAGTGGGACAGGGATTTTCGAGCAGTACTTC | CASGTGIFEQYF
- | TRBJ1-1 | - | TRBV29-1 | TGCAGCGTTGAGGGACGGTTGAACACTGAAGCTTTCTTT | CSVEGRLNTEAFF